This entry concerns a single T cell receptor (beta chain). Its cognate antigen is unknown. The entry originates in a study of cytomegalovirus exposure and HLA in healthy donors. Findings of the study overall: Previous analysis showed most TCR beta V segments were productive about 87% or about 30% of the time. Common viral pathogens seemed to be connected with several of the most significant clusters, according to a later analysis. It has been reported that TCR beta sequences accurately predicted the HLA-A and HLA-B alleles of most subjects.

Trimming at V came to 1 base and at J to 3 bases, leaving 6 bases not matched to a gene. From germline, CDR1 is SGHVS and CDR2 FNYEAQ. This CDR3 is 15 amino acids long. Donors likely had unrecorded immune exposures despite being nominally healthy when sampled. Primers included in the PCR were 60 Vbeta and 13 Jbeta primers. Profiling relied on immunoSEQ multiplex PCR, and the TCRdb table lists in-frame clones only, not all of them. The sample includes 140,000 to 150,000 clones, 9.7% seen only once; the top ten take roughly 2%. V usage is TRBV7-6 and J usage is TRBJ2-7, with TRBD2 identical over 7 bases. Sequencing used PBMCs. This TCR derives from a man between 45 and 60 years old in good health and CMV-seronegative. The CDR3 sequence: CASSLVGGRIYEQYF. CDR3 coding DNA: TGTGCCAGCAGCTTAGTTGGCGGGAGAATCTACGAGCAGTACTTC.